The 31 T cell receptor beta chains presented below share a single source sample, sequenced in a study of blood T cell repertoires in COVID-19. Libraries were prepared by immunoSEQ multiplex PCR; TCRdb keeps only in-frame clonotypes and omits some of them. The table includes 200,000 to 300,000 clones, about 90% detected once. Sequenced input: peripheral blood. The receptors come from a man between 60 and 70 years old with acute or convalescent COVID-19.

This rearrangement joins TRBV7-9 to TRBJ2-7, with 7 bases lining up with TRBD1. This CDR3 is 14 amino acids long. V trimming: 2 bases; J trimming: 6 bases; junction bases outside the gene matches: 7. The V gene's germline CDR1 is SEHNR and CDR2 FQNEAQ (reference sequence). The CDR3 is CASSLTGQSSEQYF. The CDR3 coding sequence is TGTGCCAGCAGCTTAACGGGACAGTCATCCGAGCAGTACTTC.

This sequence joins TRBV9 and TRBJ1-2; TRBD1 agrees at 7 bases. Losses at the gene ends were 3 bases for V and 0 bases for J; bases not matched to a gene: 8. Germline lookup yields CDR1 SGDLS and CDR2 YYNGEE. This CDR3 has 16 amino acids. CDR3 sequence (DNA): TGTGCCAGCAGCGCCCACCCAGGGGGAGCTAACTATGGCTACACCTTC. Protein product: CASSAHPGGANYGYTF.

The chain has TRBV29-1 and TRBJ1-3, with D unresolved. The CDR3 consists of 14 residues. Germline CDR1 and CDR2: SQVTM and ANQGSEA. V lost 4 bases and J 4 bases, leaving 14 bases between the germline ends. Here the CDR3 reads CSVALGSKGNTIYF. CDR3 coding DNA: TGCAGCGTTGCCCTAGGTTCGAAGGGAAACACCATATATTTT.

This rearrangement joins TRBV14 to TRBJ2-6; a possible D gene is TRBD1 (5 bases). V gave up 4 bases and J gave up 0 bases, with 10 bases separating them. The CDR3 loop spans 16 amino acids. The germline V gene has CDR1 SGHDN and CDR2 FVKESK. CDR3 residues: CASSLYRNSGANVLTF. The CDR3 DNA sequence: TGTGCCAGCAGCCTTTACAGGAACTCTGGGGCCAACGTCCTGACTTTC.

The chain uses TRBV4-3 and TRBJ1-6; D unclear. The CDR3 contains 17 residues. Germline lookup yields CDR1 LGHNA and CDR2 YSLEER. Trimming took 0 bases from V and 9 from J, leaving 18 bases between them. The CDR3 loop reads CASSQEGHSGGGSPLHF. For the CDR3, the DNA is TGCGCCAGCAGCCAAGAAGGGCACTCCGGAGGTGGTTCACCCCTCCACTTT.

This chain links TRBV28 with TRBJ1-1; tentative D call: TRBD1 (6 bases). Germline V gene data show CDR1 as MDHEN and CDR2 as SYDVKM. V gave up 6 bases and J gave up 1 base, with 9 bases separating them. The CDR3 extends over 13 amino acids. This chain's CDR3 is CASRGHPNTEAFF. The CDR3 region has the DNA TGTGCCAGCAGGGGACACCCGAACACTGAAGCTTTCTTT. Full variable domain (outside the CDR3, taken from reference TRBV28 and TRBJ1-1): DVKVTQSSRYLVKRTGEKVFLECVQDMDHENMFWYRQDPGLGLRLIYFSYDVKMKEKGDIPEGYSVSREKKERFSLILESASTNQTSMYLCASRGHPNTEAFFGQGTRLTVV.

The chain carries TRBV28 and TRBJ1-6; TRBD1 agrees at 9 bases. Germline V gives CDR1 MDHEN, CDR2 SYDVKM. Unmatched junction bases numbered 9, after V lost 2 bases and J lost 16 bases. There are 14 residues in the CDR3. CDR3 nucleotide sequence: TGTGCCAGCAGTTTAAACAGGGGGCTGGCGGGACTCCACTTT. Protein: CASSLNRGLAGLHF.

The chain has TRBV7-2 and TRBJ2-3, with 9 nucleotides matching TRBD1. V was clipped by 2 bases and J by 4 bases; unmatched bases: 1. This CDR3 is built from 14 residues. CDR1 and CDR2 from the germline V gene are SGHTA and FQGNSA. CDR3 nucleotide sequence: TGTGCCAGCAGCTTACGACAGGGGGCAGATACGCAGTATTTT. It is translated as CASSLRQGADTQYF.

With regard to this clone: Other nucleotide sequences in the sample specify the same CDR3. This CDR3 reads CASSLVTGGPIDTQYF. The CDR3 DNA reads as TGTGCCAGCAGCTTAGTTACGGGAGGGCCGATAGATACGCAGTATTTT. This chain connects TRBV7-8 to TRBJ2-3, with 8 bases identical to TRBD2. The CDR3 extends over 16 amino acids. Germline V gives CDR1 SGHVS, CDR2 FQNEAQ. Germline trimming cut 1 base from V and 5 bases from J; bases unmatched to any gene: 8.

CDR3 sequence: CASSPLAGVFNEQFF. CDR3 nucleotides: TGTGCCAGCAGCCCACTAGCGGGAGTTTTCAATGAGCAGTTCTTC. V is TRBV11-3 and J is TRBJ2-1, with 11 bases fitting TRBD2. Germline trimming cut 5 bases from V and 6 bases from J; bases unmatched to any gene: 6. The germline gives CDR1 SGHNT, CDR2 YENEEA. This CDR3 has 15 residues.

This clone has just a few counts. The chain carries TRBV6-6 and TRBJ1-4, with D perhaps TRBD1 (6 bases). The CDR3 is made up of 13 amino acids. CDR1 and CDR2 (germline): MNHNY, SVGAGI (reference sequence). The germline V and J ends were trimmed by 0 bases and 11 bases, with 10 bases remaining between them. In DNA, the CDR3 is TGTGCCAGCAGTTACTCGGGACAAGGGAAACTGTTTTTT. Translated, it gives CASSYSGQGKLFF.

CDR3 amino acids: CASRGTSAGGYNEQFF. The CDR3 DNA reads TGTGCCAGCAGAGGGACTAGCGCCGGGGGCTACAATGAGCAGTTCTTC. This sequence joins TRBV7-8 and TRBJ2-1; 10 bases fit TRBD2. CDR3 size: 16 residues. CDR1 and CDR2 (germline): SGHVS, FQNEAQ. V trimming: 6 bases; J trimming: 3 bases; junction bases outside the gene matches: 8.

The rearrangement links TRBV28 to TRBJ2-2, with D possibly TRBD2 on 6 matching bases. Per germline, CDR1 MDHEN and CDR2 SYDVKM. There are 16 residues in the CDR3. Trimming cost V 6 bases and J 7 bases, with 21 bases left between them. CDR3 loop: CASSEVGASEGGELFF. CDR3 DNA: TGTGCCAGCAGCGAGGTCGGGGCTAGCGAGGGCGGGGAGCTGTTTTTT.

The J gene is TRBJ1-5, the V gene TRBV2; D perhaps matches TRBD1 (6 bases). The germline V and J ends were trimmed by 7 bases and 0 bases, with 13 bases remaining between them. The CDR3 runs 15 residues. Per the germline V gene, CDR1 is SNHLY and CDR2 is FYNNEI. In DNA, the CDR3 is TGTGCCAGCACCAAGGACAGCTATAGCAATCAGCCCCAGCATTTT. This gives the protein CASTKDSYSNQPQHF.

The chain employs TRBV27 and TRBJ2-3; 11 positions match TRBD2. The junction had 10 bases not matched to a gene; V was cut back by 7 bases and J by 4 bases. The CDR3 totals 16 residues. Germline V gene data show CDR1 as MNHEY and CDR2 as SMNVEV (reference sequence). This CDR3 reads CASTQTSGSAADTQYF. CDR3 nucleotides: TGTGCCAGCACCCAAACTAGCGGGAGTGCGGCAGATACGCAGTATTTT.

The V gene is TRBV10-3, the J gene TRBJ2-7, with TRBD1 matching 10 bases. Germline V lookup: CDR1 ENHRY, CDR2 SYGVKD. The CDR3 has 15 residues. After removal of 6 bases from V and 2 bases from J, the junction contained 7 bases not matched to a gene. CDR3 residues: CAISHSGQGAYEQYF. DNA of the CDR3: TGTGCCATCAGCCATTCCGGACAGGGGGCCTACGAGCAGTACTTC.

The CDR3 DNA sequence: TGTGCCAGTATTGGGGCCAGGTGGGAAGCTTTCTTT. Protein product: CASIGARWEAFF. V is TRBV19 and J is TRBJ1-1; maybe TRBD1 (5 bases). From germline, CDR1 is LNHDA and CDR2 SQIVND (reference sequence). The CDR3 spans 12 residues. V dropped 7 bases and J dropped 8 bases, with 14 bases sitting between them. Supplemented by reference TRBV19 and TRBJ1-1, the full variable domain reads DGGITQSPKYLFRKEGQNVTLSCEQNLNHDAMYWYRQDPGQGLRLIYYSQIVNDFQKGDIAEGYSVSREKKESFPLTVTSAQKNPTAFYLCASIGARWEAFFGQGTRLTVV.

The chain couples TRBV21-1 to TRBJ2-7; TRBD2, the table's D call, was not compared with the DNA. TRBV21-1 is a documented pseudogene. The CDR3 extends over 16 amino acids. CDR3 in DNA: TGTGCCAGCAGCAAAGAGGGAGGCGTCAATTCCTACGAGCAGTACTTC. As protein: CASSKEGGVNSYEQYF.

The genes are TRBV7-3 and TRBJ2-1, with 14 bases matching TRBD2. V dropped 2 bases and J dropped 9; count of bases not matched to a gene: 3. Germline loops: CDR1 SGHTA, CDR2 FQGTGA. The CDR3 covers 15 residues. Here the CDR3 DNA reads TGTGCCAGCAGCTTAGGGACTAGCGGGAGAAGTGAGCAGTTCTTC. Its protein is CASSLGTSGRSEQFF.

This chain connects TRBV4-3 to TRBJ2-3; perhaps TRBD2 as D (5 bases). Germline loops: CDR1 LGHNA, CDR2 YSLEER. CDR3 length: 19 amino acids. V lost 0 bases and J lost 0, with 19 bases in between. The CDR3 reads CASSQERAGSTLSTDTQYF. The CDR3 nucleotides read TGCGCCAGCAGCCAAGAGAGGGCAGGCTCCACGCTTAGCACAGATACGCAGTATTTT.

This clone was found once. The chain has TRBV19 and TRBJ2-2; D might be TRBD1 (8 bases). V shed 7 bases and J shed 5 bases, with 17 bases lying between them. Germline V lookup: CDR1 LNHDA, CDR2 SQIVND (reference sequence). The CDR3 has 15 amino acids. This CDR3 is CASKYTGGGTGELFF. The CDR3 DNA reads as TGTGCCAGTAAATATACAGGGGGAGGGACCGGGGAGCTGTTTTTT.

The table lists this clone with many counts. The chain has TRBV5-1 and TRBJ1-1; no reliable D call. CDR1 is SGHRS and CDR2 is YFSETQ in the germline V gene. The V end was cut by 1 base, the J end by 1 base, with 8 bases between. CDR3 length: 14 residues. CDR3 sequence (DNA): TGCGCCAGCAGCTTGTTCAGCGCGAACACTGAAGCTTTCTTT. It specifies CASSLFSANTEAFF.

The rearrangement uses TRBV12-3 or TRBV12-4 and TRBJ1-1; the D gene is possibly TRBD1 (5 bases). CDR3 length equals 13 residues. Between the trimmed V and J ends, which lost 6 bases and 4 bases, there was a span of 12 bases. CDR3 amino acids: CASRGQGGTEAFF. CDR3 sequence (DNA): TGTGCCAGCAGGGGCCAGGGAGGCACTGAAGCTTTCTTT.

This clone appeared a single time. The V and J genes are TRBV5-6 and TRBJ2-7; D gene uncertain. This CDR3 region has 14 residues. V dropped 1 base and J dropped 3 bases, with 11 bases sitting between them. Germline CDR1 SGHDT, CDR2 YYEEEE. CDR3 DNA sequence: TGTGCCAGCAGCTTGCTAAAGCCAATCTACGAGCAGTACTTC. It encodes CASSLLKPIYEQYF.

The table lists this clone with a count of one. The chain combines TRBV5-4 with TRBJ1-4, with D tentatively TRBD1 (6 bases). Deletions cut 4 bases from V and 8 bases from J, with 18 bases between. The CDR3 loop spans 15 amino acids. Germline lookup yields CDR1 SGHNT and CDR2 YYREEE (reference sequence). The CDR3 DNA reads TGTGCCAGCAGCGACAAAGGCAGGGGAGACGAAAAACTGTTTTTT. Translating gives CASSDKGRGDEKLFF.

The chain uses TRBV30 and TRBJ2-3; TRBD2 matches at 11 bases. V shed 2 bases, J shed 6 bases, and the junction held 4 bases outside the gene matches. Germline V gene data show CDR1 as GTSNPN and CDR2 as SVGIG (reference sequence). This CDR3 has 14 amino acids. DNA of the CDR3: TGTGCCTGGAGTATGGGACTAGCGGAGGATACGCAGTATTTT. Translating gives CAWSMGLAEDTQYF.

The rearrangement joins TRBV19 to TRBJ2-7, with 10 bases fitting TRBD1. The junction had 9 bases not matched to a gene; V was cut back by 4 bases and J by 6 bases. The CDR3 contains 15 residues. Germline V gives CDR1 LNHDA, CDR2 SQIVND (reference sequence). CDR3 sequence reads: CASSTPGQGISEQYF. The CDR3 DNA reads as TGTGCCAGTAGTACTCCGGGACAGGGGATTTCCGAGCAGTACTTC.

V is TRBV11-3 and J is TRBJ2-1; 9 bases line up with TRBD2. The CDR3 runs 17 residues. Germline V gene lookup returns CDR1 SGHNT and CDR2 YENEEA. Trimming cost V 0 bases and J 3 bases; bases outside gene matches: 6. CDR3 DNA: TGTGCCAGCAGCTTAGATCCCGGGACTAGCAGCTACAATGAGCAGTTCTTC. Its translation: CASSLDPGTSSYNEQFF.

The chain uses TRBV6-5 and TRBJ1-1, with D possibly matching TRBD1 (5 bases). In germline, CDR1 is MNHEY, CDR2 SVGAGI. The CDR3 length is 15 residues. Trimming left V 2 bases short and J 4 bases short, with 14 bases between. The CDR3: CASSYKPRGSTEAFF. The CDR3 region has the DNA TGTGCCAGCAGTTACAAGCCCCGGGGGAGCACTGAAGCTTTCTTT.

The V gene is TRBV28, the J gene TRBJ2-5, with D uncertain. The germline V and J ends were trimmed by 5 bases and 5 bases, with 18 bases remaining between them. Germline CDR1 and CDR2: MDHEN and SYDVKM. The CDR3 extends over 15 amino acids. The CDR3 coding sequence is TGTGCCAGCAGTCCCATGGGCCTACGACGGGAGACCCAGTACTTC. It translates to CASSPMGLRRETQYF.

The chain recombines TRBV25-1 with TRBJ2-7; 10 bases line up with TRBD1. This CDR3 is built from 15 residues. The germline V gene has CDR1 MGHDK and CDR2 SYGVNS. J lost 3 bases, V lost 4 bases, and 6 bases had no gene match. The CDR3 here is CASSARQGAVYEQYF. The CDR3 nucleotides read TGTGCCAGCAGTGCAAGACAGGGGGCAGTCTACGAGCAGTACTTC.